The source of this TCR beta chain is a study of blood T cells in healthy people across ages. Using a J-beta primer mix together with a sample-barcoded 5' primer, a second PCR was run for about 6 to 12 cycles. Using its own MiXCR run on the 5' RACE reads, TCRdb lists one record per CDR3 protein. The sample has 750,000 to 950,000 distinct CDR3 sequences, roughly 24% seen once. Findings and limits, study-wide: Unsorted PBMC material precluded a definitive naive versus antigen-experienced comparison. The donors' CMV status was not determined, possibly confounding changes in expanded clonotypes. The study found more naive CD4+ cells and higher diversity in long-lived than aged donors.

Germline lookup yields CDR1 MNHEY and CDR2 SVGAGI. This CDR3 has 14 residues. V trimming: 10 bases; J trimming: 0 bases; junction bases outside the gene matches: 7. As for this clonotype: Its target is not known.

These data were likewise used in another study, on T cells of mothers and their children. In that study: Slightly higher but non-significant overlap marked related mother-child pairs versus unrelated pairs.

This receptor was identified in a boy aged 5-17 years in good health. The sequencing input was blood. This chain joins TRBV6-5 and TRBJ2-3, with 7 bases that match TRBD2. This CDR3 reads CAIRPAGSTDTQYF. CDR3 coding DNA: TGTGCCATCCGCCCAGCGGGGAGCACAGATACGCAGTATTTT.